The 21 T cell receptor beta chains below were found in one sample sequenced in a study of OX40 agonist ivuxolimab in advanced cancers. Profiling relied on immunoSEQ multiplex PCR, and the TCRdb table lists in-frame clones only, not all of them. The sample lists about 59,000 clones; 80% to 90% were seen once. The sample here was CD4+ or CD8+ T cells sorted from blood, taken in a trial of the OX40 agonist ivuxolimab. Every receptor here comes from an adult with an advanced solid tumor such as melanoma, head and neck, liver or kidney cancer.

This clone was seen only a few times. This chain joins TRBV5-1 and TRBJ1-1, with unresolved D. CDR3 length equals 15 residues. Trimming stripped 4 bases from V and 4 bases from J, with 17 bases between. CDR1 is SGHRS, CDR2 YFSETQ, per germline. CDR3 DNA sequence: TGCGCCAGCAGCCTGAACACCCATGTGGGCACTGAAGCTTTCTTT. Its translation is CASSLNTHVGTEAFF.

The chain is built from TRBV6-1 and TRBJ2-1; a weak D match, TRBD1 (5 bases). The CDR3 contains 14 residues. The germline CDR1 and CDR2 sequences are MNHNS and SASEGT. Between the trimmed V and J ends, which lost 6 bases and 6 bases, there was a span of 15 bases. The CDR3 DNA reads as TGTGCCAGCAGGGCTTTATGGCAGGGCAATGAGCAGTTCTTC. Encoded protein: CASRALWQGNEQFF.

The table lists this clone with a few counts. The chain uses TRBV7-2 and TRBJ2-7; D might be TRBD2 (6 bases). The V gene lost 6 bases and the J gene lost 3 bases, with 15 bases spanning the gap. The CDR3 sequence is 14 residues long. The germline gives CDR1 SGHTA, CDR2 FQGNSA. CDR3 region: CASSFSGGDYEQYF. The CDR3 DNA follows: TGTGCCAGCAGTTTTAGCGGCGGGGACTACGAGCAGTACTTC. The full variable domain, completed using reference TRBV7-2 and TRBJ2-7, is GAGVSQSPSNKVTEKGKDVELRCDPISGHTALYWYRQSLGQGLEFLIYFQGNSAPDKSGLPSDRFSAERTGGSVSTLTIQRTQQEDSAVYLCASSFSGGDYEQYFGPGTRLTVT.

The V and J genes are TRBV10-3 and TRBJ1-1; D unclear. Germline V gives CDR1 ENHRY, CDR2 SYGVKD. Trimming removed 8 bases from V and 0 bases from J, with 10 bases in between. The CDR3 loop spans 13 amino acids. CDR3 amino acids: CAIPGRMNTEAFF. The CDR3 DNA sequence: TGTGCCATCCCCGGACGGATGAACACTGAAGCTTTCTTT.

This clone occurred once. The genes are TRBV5-6 and TRBJ2-3; TRBD2 matches 7 bases. Germline CDR1 reads SGHDT; CDR2 reads YYEEEE. CDR3 length: 14 residues. V shed 4 bases, J shed 0 bases, and the junction held 2 bases outside the gene matches. CDR3 protein: CASSRAGSTDTQYF. The CDR3 DNA follows: TGTGCCAGCAGCAGAGCGGGGAGCACAGATACGCAGTATTTT.

This chain links TRBV2 with TRBJ1-2, with D tentatively TRBD1 (6 bases). This CDR3 is 13 amino acids long. Germline CDR1 and CDR2: SNHLY and FYNNEI. V lost 5 bases and J 1 base, leaving 8 bases between the germline ends. This CDR3 is CASSNRVNYGYTF. In nucleotides, the CDR3 is TGTGCCAGCAGTAACAGGGTTAACTATGGCTACACCTTC.

V gene TRBV9 combines with J gene TRBJ2-2, with D possibly TRBD1 on 5 matching bases. The CDR3 is 15 residues long. The germline CDR1 and CDR2 sequences are SGDLS and YYNGEE. The V end was cut by 1 base, the J end by 5 bases, with 12 bases between. CDR3 in DNA: TGTGCCAGCAGCGTACAGGGCTTTGGGACCGGGGAGCTGTTTTTT. Translation: CASSVQGFGTGELFF. Looking up the rest from reference TRBV9 and TRBJ2-2 gives the full variable domain: DSGVTQTPKHLITATGQRVTLRCSPRSGDLSVYWYQQSLDQGLQFLIQYYNGEERAKGNILERFSAQQFPDLHSELNLSSLELGDSALYFCASSVQGFGTGELFFGEGSRLTVL.

The chain is built from TRBV2 and TRBJ2-7; D not certain. The CDR3 has 14 residues. The V gene's germline CDR1 is SNHLY and CDR2 FYNNEI. Trimming removed 6 bases from V and 0 bases from J, with 12 bases in between. The CDR3 loop reads CASRDAEFSYEQYF. The CDR3 DNA reads as TGTGCCAGCAGGGACGCCGAATTCTCCTACGAGCAGTACTTC.

The CDR3 protein is CASSLSSYSGNTIYF. The CDR3 bases are TGCGCCAGCAGCTTGTCCAGCTACTCTGGAAACACCATATATTTT. The V call is TRBV5-1, the J call TRBJ1-3; no clear D gene. Germline V gives CDR1 SGHRS, CDR2 YFSETQ. V was trimmed by 1 base and J by 0 bases, leaving 8 bases between them. The CDR3 is 15 amino acids.

The chain uses TRBV6-1 and TRBJ1-5, with 8 bases fitting TRBD1. The CDR3 runs to 14 residues. Unmatched junction bases numbered 5, after V lost 4 bases and J lost 6 bases. Germline V lookup: CDR1 MNHNS, CDR2 SASEGT. CDR3 amino acids: CASSADRVIQPQHF. The CDR3 DNA follows: TGTGCCAGCAGTGCGGACAGGGTAATTCAGCCCCAGCATTTT.

The chain couples TRBV28 to TRBJ1-1, with unresolved D. The CDR3 consists of 17 residues. Trimming cost V 7 bases and J 0 bases, with 21 bases left between them. The germline gives CDR1 MDHEN, CDR2 SYDVKM. DNA for the CDR3: TGTGCCAGCACCTCTCCAGGAGGGATTACCATGAACACTGAAGCTTTCTTT. Protein: CASTSPGGITMNTEAFF.

This clone was seen only a few times. CDR3 nucleotides: TGCGCCAGCAGCCAAGATTCTATCTATGGCTACACCTTC. It yields the protein CASSQDSIYGYTF. V and J are TRBV4-1 and TRBJ1-2; no firm D call. V was trimmed by 0 bases and J by 4 bases, leaving 6 bases between them. The germline gives CDR1 MGHRA, CDR2 YSYEKL. CDR3 size: 13 residues.

Worth noting for this clone: The junction differs from germline at one of its ends, possibly a read error. The rearrangement joins TRBV10-1 to TRBJ2-7, with D maybe TRBD2 (5 bases). This CDR3 has 13 amino acids. Germline lookup yields CDR1 WNHNN and CDR2 SYGVQD (reference sequence). The CDR3 nucleotides are TGCGCCAGCAGTGAGTCTGCACTAGGACTCCTGGGCTTC. It codes for CASSESALGLLGF.

The chain combines TRBV5-8 with TRBJ1-5, with D uncertain. This CDR3 spans 15 amino acids. Deletions cut 2 bases from V and 4 bases from J, with 13 bases between. Germline CDR1 SGHTS, CDR2 YDEGEE. Here the CDR3 DNA reads TGTGCCAGCAGCTTCCCAGAAAACCTAAATCAGCCCCAGCATTTT. Encoded protein: CASSFPENLNQPQHF.

The rearrangement links TRBV19 to TRBJ1-3, with D hard to call. V shed 5 bases and J shed 0 bases, with 8 bases lying between them. CDR1 and CDR2 from the germline V gene are LNHDA and SQIVND (reference sequence). The CDR3 runs to 14 residues. CDR3 in DNA: TGTGCCAGTAGTCCTACCCACTCTGGAAACACCATATATTTT. Protein sequence: CASSPTHSGNTIYF.

The V gene is TRBV6-6, the J gene TRBJ2-2; possibly TRBD1 for D (5 bases). CDR3 length: 14 amino acids. Germline V gene sequence: CDR1 MNHNY, CDR2 SVGAGI (reference sequence). V lost 5 bases, J lost 0 bases, and 7 bases lay in between. Here the CDR3 reads CASSIRANTGELFF. Written as DNA, the CDR3 is TGTGCCAGCAGTATCAGGGCGAACACCGGGGAGCTGTTTTTT.

This chain connects TRBV4-3 to TRBJ2-5, with 11 bases identical to TRBD2. CDR3 length equals 15 residues. V trimming: 5 bases; J trimming: 4 bases; junction bases outside the gene matches: 6. Germline loops: CDR1 LGHNA, CDR2 YSLEER. The CDR3 sequence is CASSSIGLAGETQYF. DNA for the CDR3: TGCGCCAGCAGCTCCATCGGACTAGCGGGAGAGACCCAGTACTTC.

The rearrangement joins TRBV2 to TRBJ1-1; D gene uncertain. The germline gives CDR1 SNHLY, CDR2 FYNNEI. This CDR3 region has 13 residues. Trimming took 3 bases from V and 0 from J, leaving 5 bases between them. The CDR3 loop reads CASSDEVNTEAFF. In nucleotides, the CDR3 is TGTGCCAGCAGTGACGAAGTGAACACTGAAGCTTTCTTT. Combining the CDR3 with reference TRBV2 and TRBJ1-1 gives the whole variable domain EPEVTQTPSHQVTQMGQEVILRCVPISNHLYFYWYRQILGQKVEFLVSFYNNEISEKSEIFDDQFSVERPDGSNFTLKIRSTKLEDSAMYFCASSDEVNTEAFFGQGTRLTVV.

V is TRBV9 and J is TRBJ2-2; no clear D. The CDR3 runs to 14 residues. Germline values: CDR1 SGDLS, CDR2 YYNGEE. Between the trimmed V and J ends, which lost 3 bases and 4 bases, there was a span of 10 bases. In nucleotides, the CDR3 is TGTGCCAGCAGCGAGTTTAGTGTCACCGGGGAGCTGTTTTTT. Amino acid sequence: CASSEFSVTGELFF.

The chain carries TRBV19 and TRBJ2-6; 9 positions match TRBD1. The CDR3 sequence is 15 residues long. In germline, CDR1 is LNHDA, CDR2 SQIVND (reference sequence). V dropped 9 bases and J dropped 2; count of bases not matched to a gene: 5. The CDR3 region has the DNA TGTGCCAGCAGGAGACAGGGGGCTGGGGCCAACGTCCTGACTTTC. As protein: CASRRQGAGANVLTF.

J is TRBJ2-2 and V is TRBV11-2; D is perhaps TRBD1 (6 bases). The CDR3 covers 16 residues. Trimming shortened V by 5 bases and J by 6 bases, and 19 bases separated the two germline ends. Germline V gene lookup returns CDR1 SGHAT and CDR2 FQNNGV. As DNA, the CDR3 is TGTGCCAGCAGCCTTCTACAGGGTATTCCAGCCGGGGAGCTGTTTTTT. This codes for CASSLLQGIPAGELFF.